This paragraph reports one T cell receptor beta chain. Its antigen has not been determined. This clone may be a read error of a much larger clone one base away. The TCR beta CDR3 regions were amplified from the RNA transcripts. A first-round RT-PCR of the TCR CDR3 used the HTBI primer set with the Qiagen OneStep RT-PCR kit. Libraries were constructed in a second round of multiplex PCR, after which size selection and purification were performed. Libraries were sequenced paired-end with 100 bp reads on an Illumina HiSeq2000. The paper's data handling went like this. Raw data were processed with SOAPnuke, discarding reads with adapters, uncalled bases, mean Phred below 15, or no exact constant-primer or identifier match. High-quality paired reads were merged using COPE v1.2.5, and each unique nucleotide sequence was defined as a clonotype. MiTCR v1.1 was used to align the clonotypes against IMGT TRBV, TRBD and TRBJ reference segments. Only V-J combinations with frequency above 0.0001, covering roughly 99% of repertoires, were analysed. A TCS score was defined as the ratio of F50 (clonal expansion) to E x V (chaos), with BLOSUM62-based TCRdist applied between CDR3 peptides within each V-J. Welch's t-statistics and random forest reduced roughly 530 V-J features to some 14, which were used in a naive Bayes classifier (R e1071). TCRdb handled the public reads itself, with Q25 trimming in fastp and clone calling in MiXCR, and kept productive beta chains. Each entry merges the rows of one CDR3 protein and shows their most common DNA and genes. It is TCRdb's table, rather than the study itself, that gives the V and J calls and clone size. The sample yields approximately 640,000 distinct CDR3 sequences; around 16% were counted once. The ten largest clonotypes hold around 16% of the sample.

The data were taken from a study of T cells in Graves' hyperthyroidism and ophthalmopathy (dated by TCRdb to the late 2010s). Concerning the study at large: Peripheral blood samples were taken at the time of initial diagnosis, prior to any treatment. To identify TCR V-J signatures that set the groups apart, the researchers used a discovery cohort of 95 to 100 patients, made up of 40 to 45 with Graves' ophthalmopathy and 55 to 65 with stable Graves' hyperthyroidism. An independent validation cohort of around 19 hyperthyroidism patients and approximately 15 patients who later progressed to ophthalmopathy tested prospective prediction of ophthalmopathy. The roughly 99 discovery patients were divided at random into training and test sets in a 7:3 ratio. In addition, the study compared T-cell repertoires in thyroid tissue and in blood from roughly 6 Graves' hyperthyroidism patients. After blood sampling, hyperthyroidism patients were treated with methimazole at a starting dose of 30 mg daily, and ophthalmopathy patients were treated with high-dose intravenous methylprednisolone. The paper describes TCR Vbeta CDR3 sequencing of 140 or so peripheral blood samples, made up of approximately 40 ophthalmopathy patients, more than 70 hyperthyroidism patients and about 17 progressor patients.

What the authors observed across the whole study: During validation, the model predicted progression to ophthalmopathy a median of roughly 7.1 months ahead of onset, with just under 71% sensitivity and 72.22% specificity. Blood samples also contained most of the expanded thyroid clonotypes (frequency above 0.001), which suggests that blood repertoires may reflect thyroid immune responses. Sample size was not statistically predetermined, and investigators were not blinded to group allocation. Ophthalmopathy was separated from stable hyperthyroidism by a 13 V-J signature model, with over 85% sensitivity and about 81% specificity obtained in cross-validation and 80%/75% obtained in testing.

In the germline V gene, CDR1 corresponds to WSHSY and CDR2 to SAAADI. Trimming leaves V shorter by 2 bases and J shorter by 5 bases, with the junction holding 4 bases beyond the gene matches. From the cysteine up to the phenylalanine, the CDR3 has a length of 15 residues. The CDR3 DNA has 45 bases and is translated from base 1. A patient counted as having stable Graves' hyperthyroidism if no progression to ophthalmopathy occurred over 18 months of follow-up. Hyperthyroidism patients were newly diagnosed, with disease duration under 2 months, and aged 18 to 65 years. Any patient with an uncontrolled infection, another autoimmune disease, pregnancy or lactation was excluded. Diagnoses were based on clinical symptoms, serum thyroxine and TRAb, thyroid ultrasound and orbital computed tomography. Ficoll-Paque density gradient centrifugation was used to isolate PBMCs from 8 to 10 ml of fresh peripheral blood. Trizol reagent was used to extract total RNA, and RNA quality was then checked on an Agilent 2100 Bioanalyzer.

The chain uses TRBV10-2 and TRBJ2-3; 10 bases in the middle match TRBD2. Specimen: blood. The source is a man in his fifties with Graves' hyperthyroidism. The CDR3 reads CASSEGTSERDTQYF. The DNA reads TGCGCCAGCAGTGAGGGGACTAGCGAGAGAGATACGCAGTATTTT.